This T cell receptor beta chain comes out of a study of shared T cell receptors in the human thymus. Data came from immunoSEQ multiplex PCR; TCRdb stores just in-frame clones and leaves some out. The table records fewer than 700,000 clones, 70% to 90% of them present only once. CDR3 length: 15 residues. Germline CDR1 SQVTM, CDR2 ANQGSEA. The V and J ends lost 2 bases and 1 base, in that order; junction bases with no gene match: 6. Separately, the same data were catalogued under a study of human thymus T cells. From that study: In corrective heart surgery, resections were taken, and these provided the thymus tissue. Unrelated individuals were reported by related research to share highly overlapping thymic repertoires.

The receptor was derived from a boy less than two years old with a congenital heart defect. The chain couples TRBV29-1 to TRBJ1-1, with 8 bases that match TRBD1. The sequenced material came from thymocytes. CDR3 sequence reads: CSVEYRGLGNTEAFF. CDR3 DNA sequence: TGCAGCGTTGAATACAGGGGGTTGGGGAACACTGAAGCTTTCTTT.